This T cell receptor (beta chain) appears in the sequencing data of a study of post-analysis software for immune sequencing data. Turning to this clonotype: Its specificity is unknown.

The CDR3 consists of 13 residues. Germline V gene data show CDR1 as LNHDA and CDR2 as SQIVND (reference sequence). Unmatched junction bases numbered 2, after V lost 4 bases and J lost 6 bases. The TCR beta cDNA libraries carried unique molecular identifiers. TCRdb used MiXCR to reprocess the PCR reads, holding one entry per CDR3 protein. The sample lists some 800,000 distinct CDR3 sequences, about half occurring once. General study findings and limits: Roughly 5 TRBV segments, TRBV5-6, TRBV5-1 and TRBV20-1 among them, were found more frequent in patients than controls.

J is TRBJ2-1 and V is TRBV19, with 8 positions matching TRBD2. Sequenced input: blood. The receptor was isolated from a girl aged 10 to 17 with multiple sclerosis. The chain's CDR3 is CASSTGRVNEQFF. DNA for the CDR3: TGTGCCAGTAGTACCGGGAGGGTCAATGAGCAGTTCTTC.